The 29 T cell receptor beta chains given below trace back to one sample, sequenced in a study of cytomegalovirus exposure and HLA in healthy donors. PCR was performed using 60 Vbeta and 13 Jbeta primers. The assay was immunoSEQ multiplex PCR, and TCRdb's table has in-frame clones only and misses some. The profile shows 150,000 or so clones, more than 65% of them singletons. The sample was PBMCs. Receptors originate from a man in his thirties or forties in good health and CMV-seropositive.

The genes are TRBV21-1 and TRBJ2-5; the D call TRBD1 from the table was never checked on the DNA. TRBV21-1 is marked as a pseudogene. The CDR3 spans 16 residues. The chain's CDR3 is CASSLEGASIQETQYF. In DNA, the CDR3 is TGTGCCAGCAGCCTCGAGGGGGCTAGTATACAAGAGACCCAGTACTTC.

The chain links TRBV9 to TRBJ2-3; a possible D gene is TRBD1 (6 bases). Germline loops: CDR1 SGDLS, CDR2 YYNGEE. CDR3 size: 16 residues. V shed 0 bases and J shed 2 bases, with 13 bases lying between them. CDR3 bases: TGTGCCAGCAGCGTAGAGACAGGTCTACCCACAGATACGCAGTATTTT. This sequence encodes CASSVETGLPTDTQYF.

The chain is built from TRBV21-1 and TRBJ1-6; no check of the table's D call, TRBD1, against the DNA was made. TRBV21-1 is tagged as a pseudogene. The CDR3 loop spans 17 amino acids. The CDR3 DNA reads as TGTGCCAGCTTCCCCAACCACAGGGAGAAGGGGAATTCACCCCTCCACTTT. This encodes CASFPNHREKGNSPLHF.

V gene TRBV2 combines with J gene TRBJ2-2, with a tentative D call TRBD1 (5 bases). The germline V gene has CDR1 SNHLY and CDR2 FYNNEI. This CDR3 region has 15 residues. Trimming removed 6 bases from V and 1 base from J, with 12 bases in between. The CDR3 reads CASSFDDRNTGELFF. The CDR3 DNA sequence: TGTGCCAGCAGCTTCGATGACAGGAACACCGGGGAGCTGTTTTTT.

J is TRBJ2-1 and V is TRBV18, with D uncertain. With 3 bases removed from V and 2 bases from J, the gap between germline ends came to 8 bases. This CDR3 comprises 14 residues. In germline, CDR1 is KGHSH, CDR2 LQKENI. The CDR3 DNA reads as TGTGCCAGCTCACCCTCTTACACCTACAATGAGCAGTTCTTC. Amino acids: CASSPSYTYNEQFF.

The chain carries TRBV29-1 and TRBJ1-1, with 7 positions matching TRBD1. The CDR3 spans 13 residues. V lost 4 bases and J lost 3; bases outside the gene matches: 5. Germline CDR1 SQVTM, CDR2 ANQGSEA. CDR3 sequence (DNA): TGCAGCGTTGTGACAGGGTTGGACACTGAAGCTTTCTTT. Its protein is CSVVTGLDTEAFF.

The V and J genes are TRBV23-1 and TRBJ1-6; 7 bases fit TRBD1. TRBV23-1 is an ORF for which the function is uncertain. The CDR3 loop spans 14 amino acids. V gave up 3 bases and J gave up 13 bases; unmatched junction bases: 9. The CDR3 DNA sequence: TGCGCCAGCAGTCAGGAGACAGGGATGGGGCCCCTCCACTTT. Translated: CASSQETGMGPLHF.

V and J are TRBV2 and TRBJ2-5; TRBD1 matches 11 bases. J gave up 13 bases and V 6 bases, and 10 bases lay outside the gene matches. The length of the CDR3 is 13 residues. Germline V gene lookup returns CDR1 SNHLY and CDR2 FYNNEI. The CDR3 here is CASSGTGGGSLYF. CDR3 coding DNA: TGTGCCAGCAGCGGGACAGGGGGGGGTAGTTTGTACTTC.

This clone came up a few times. V is TRBV6-6 and J is TRBJ2-1; a possible D gene is TRBD2 (6 bases). Per germline, CDR1 MNHNY and CDR2 SVGAGI (reference sequence). The V and J ends lost 5 bases and 6 bases respectively, with 20 bases between them. The CDR3 loop spans 16 amino acids. Here the CDR3 reads CASSRPRDLSGNEQFF. The DNA of the CDR3 is TGTGCCAGCAGTCGACCTCGGGACTTATCTGGCAATGAGCAGTTCTTC.

This clone was found a few times. A junction end diverges from the germline sequence, so it may reflect a read error. The rearrangement uses TRBV28 and TRBJ2-1; 7 bases align to TRBD1. Germline V lookup: CDR1 MDHEN, CDR2 SYDVKM. CDR3 size: 13 residues. CDR3 region: CASILDRADEQFF. DNA for the CDR3: TGTGCCAGCATTTTAGACAGGGCGGATGAGCAGTTCTTC. The full variable domain, its missing parts supplied by reference TRBV28 and TRBJ2-1, is DVKVTQSSRYLVKRTGEKVFLECVQDMDHENMFWYRQDPGLGLRLIYFSYDVKMKEKGDIPEGYSVSREKKERFSLILESASTNQTSMYLCASILDRADEQFFGPGTRLTVL.

The chain carries TRBV28 and TRBJ2-5, with D possibly TRBD1 on 5 matching bases. The V end was cut by 5 bases, the J end by 7 bases, with 14 bases between. This CDR3 is 13 amino acids long. Germline assignment: CDR1 MDHEN and CDR2 SYDVKM. CDR3 in DNA: TGTGCCAGCAGTACCCGGGCCCAGGGGACCCAGTACTTC. Its translation: CASSTRAQGTQYF.

This clone was found once. V usage is TRBV29-1 and J usage is TRBJ2-5; the match to TRBD1 covers 8 bases. J gave up 3 bases and V 7 bases, and 4 bases lay outside the gene matches. Germline CDR1 reads SQVTM; CDR2 reads ANQGSEA. The length of the CDR3 is 12 residues. The CDR3 region is CSGNRGKETQYF. The CDR3 DNA reads TGCAGCGGTAACAGGGGGAAAGAGACCCAGTACTTC.

V usage is TRBV4-1 and J usage is TRBJ2-6; D not resolved. Germline assignment: CDR1 MGHRA and CDR2 YSYEKL. This CDR3 is built from 15 residues. Between the trimmed V and J ends, which lost 0 bases and 4 bases, there was a span of 7 bases. CDR3: CASSQDISGANVLTF. The CDR3 nucleotides read TGCGCCAGCAGCCAAGATATATCCGGGGCCAACGTCCTGACTTTC.

As concerns this clone: The identical CDR3 is also encoded by other nucleotide sequences in the sample. The rearrangement joins TRBV7-9 to TRBJ2-5, with TRBD2 identical over 7 bases. This CDR3 comprises 14 residues. Trimming at V came to 1 base and at J to 2 bases, leaving 1 base not matched to a gene. From germline, CDR1 is SEHNR and CDR2 FQNEAQ (reference sequence). CDR3 in DNA: TGTGCCAGCAGCTTAGTGGGGGGGCAAGAGACCCAGTACTTC. Residues: CASSLVGGQETQYF.

The genes are TRBV9 and TRBJ2-2; a weak D match, TRBD1 (6 bases). CDR1 SGDLS and CDR2 YYNGEE come from the germline V gene. The CDR3 runs to 14 residues. Trimming removed 3 bases from V and 4 bases from J, with 10 bases in between. CDR3 nucleotides: TGTGCCAGCAGCGGACGAGGGGGCACCGGGGAGCTGTTTTTT. Translating it yields CASSGRGGTGELFF.

V is TRBV19 and J is TRBJ2-7; 10 bases are a match to TRBD2. Germline CDR1 is LNHDA and CDR2 is SQIVND (reference sequence). The V and J ends lost 3 bases and 7 bases, in that order; junction bases with no gene match: 12. The CDR3 runs to 16 residues. CDR3 in DNA: TGTGCCAGTAGTATTGGGCCCTTAGCGGGAGGAGTGGAGCAGTACTTC. It is translated as CASSIGPLAGGVEQYF.

This rearrangement joins TRBV6-1 to TRBJ2-7; 16 nucleotides match TRBD2. J was trimmed by 5 bases and V by 2 bases; bases with no gene match: 6. Germline V lookup: CDR1 MNHNS, CDR2 SASEGT. This CDR3 has 17 residues. Here the CDR3 reads CASSEQGLAGGPHEQYF. CDR3 DNA: TGTGCCAGCAGTGAACAGGGACTAGCGGGGGGGCCCCACGAGCAGTACTTC.

The V gene is TRBV28, the J gene TRBJ2-7; 11 bases map to TRBD2. Germline trimming cut 7 bases from V and 3 bases from J; bases unmatched to any gene: 11. Germline V gene lookup returns CDR1 MDHEN and CDR2 SYDVKM. The CDR3 extends over 16 amino acids. DNA of the CDR3: TGTGCCAGCACCTCATACCTCGGGACTAGCGGCTACGAGCAGTACTTC. Translating gives CASTSYLGTSGYEQYF.

The CDR3 reads CASSTLGAGQETQYF. The CDR3 nucleotides read TGTGCCAGCAGCACCTTGGGAGCGGGCCAAGAGACCCAGTACTTC. V gene TRBV28 combines with J gene TRBJ2-5; the D gene is possibly TRBD2 (6 bases). V lost 6 bases and J lost 1, with 15 bases in between. CDR3 length: 15 residues. Germline CDR1 MDHEN, CDR2 SYDVKM. The whole variable domain, remainder taken from reference TRBV28 and TRBJ2-5, is DVKVTQSSRYLVKRTGEKVFLECVQDMDHENMFWYRQDPGLGLRLIYFSYDVKMKEKGDIPEGYSVSREKKERFSLILESASTNQTSMYLCASSTLGAGQETQYFGPGTRLLVL.

This clone showed up just a few times. V is TRBV7-9 and J is TRBJ2-3, with a tentative D call TRBD2 (5 bases). Germline lookup yields CDR1 SEHNR and CDR2 FQNEAQ (reference sequence). The ends were cut back, 2 bases at V and 2 bases at J, with 14 bases in the middle. The CDR3 sequence is 16 residues long. The CDR3 nucleotides read TGTGCCAGCAGCTTATACAACGGGGTGCTCACAGATACGCAGTATTTT. This translates into CASSLYNGVLTDTQYF. The entire variable domain, with the rest obtained from reference TRBV7-9 and TRBJ2-3, is as follows: DTGVSQNPRHKITKRGQNVTFRCDPISEHNRLYWYRQTLGQGPEFLTYFQNEAQLEKSRLLSDRFSAERPKGSFSTLEIQRTEQGDSAMYLCASSLYNGVLTDTQYFGPGTRLTVL.

The chain uses TRBV29-1 and TRBJ2-1; the match to TRBD2 covers 10 bases. The V gene's germline CDR1 is SQVTM and CDR2 ANQGSEA. The CDR3 is made up of 18 amino acids. The ends lost 8 bases at V and 6 bases at J; junction bases unmatched: 22. In DNA, the CDR3 is TGCAGCCTGGGAACGGGACTAGCGACCTCGGGGGGGGGCAATGAGCAGTTCTTC. Its protein product is CSLGTGLATSGGGNEQFF.

This chain uses TRBV28 with TRBJ2-5; 7 positions agree with TRBD1. The germline CDR1 and CDR2 sequences are MDHEN and SYDVKM. V gave up 4 bases and J gave up 4 bases; unmatched junction bases: 6. The CDR3 is 14 amino acids. The CDR3 DNA is TGTGCCAGCAGTTCCCAGACAGGGCGAGAGACCCAGTACTTC. Its translation is CASSSQTGRETQYF.

This clone came up once. This chain links TRBV19 with TRBJ2-7, with TRBD1 as a possible D gene (7 bases). Germline loops: CDR1 LNHDA, CDR2 SQIVND (reference sequence). The V and J ends lost 3 bases and 9 bases respectively, with 21 bases between them. The CDR3 extends over 15 amino acids. This CDR3 reads CASSIIAGGKVRQYF. The CDR3 nucleotides read TGTGCCAGTAGTATTATAGCAGGGGGGAAGGTAAGGCAGTACTTC.

The V gene is TRBV6-1, the J gene TRBJ1-2; 8 bases line up with TRBD1. In germline, CDR1 is MNHNS, CDR2 SASEGT. CDR3 size: 14 residues. V was clipped by 5 bases and J by 3 bases; unmatched bases: 5. CDR3 residues: CASSSPDRDYGYTF. CDR3 sequence (DNA): TGTGCCAGCAGTAGCCCGGACAGGGACTATGGCTACACCTTC.

This rearrangement joins TRBV6-5 to TRBJ2-7, with D perhaps TRBD1 (6 bases). Per the germline V gene, CDR1 is MNHEY and CDR2 is SVGAGI. V lost 5 bases to trimming and J lost 10 bases, with 21 bases between them. This CDR3 is built from 14 residues. CDR3 DNA sequence: TGTGCCAGCAGTCCCTCCAGGCAGGGGACCCCTCAGTACTTC. Translating it yields CASSPSRQGTPQYF.

This chain joins TRBV5-4 and TRBJ2-5, with D maybe TRBD1 (7 bases). In germline, CDR1 is SGHNT, CDR2 YYREEE (reference sequence). This CDR3 region has 13 residues. Trimming cost V 3 bases and J 5 bases, with 11 bases left between them. CDR3 nucleotides: TGTGCCAGCAGCTCCAGGGGGGCGGAGACCCAGTACTTC. Its protein is CASSSRGAETQYF.

This rearrangement joins TRBV30 to TRBJ1-5; 7 positions agree with TRBD1. CDR3 size: 15 residues. Germline values: CDR1 GTSNPN, CDR2 SVGIG (reference sequence). J was trimmed by 3 bases and V by 4 bases; bases with no gene match: 9. This CDR3 is CAWTPPGQLNQPQHF. CDR3 nucleotide sequence: TGTGCCTGGACACCCCCGGGACAGCTCAATCAGCCCCAGCATTTT.

The V call is TRBV6-1, the J call TRBJ2-1; D ambiguous. This CDR3 is built from 13 residues. V gave up 2 bases and J gave up 4 bases, with 6 bases separating them. Germline loops: CDR1 MNHNS, CDR2 SASEGT. CDR3 protein: CASSEPPYNEQFF. As DNA, the CDR3 is TGTGCCAGCAGTGAACCCCCATACAATGAGCAGTTCTTC.

The CDR3 DNA sequence: TGTGCCAGCAGTTTAGCGGGAATCACAGATACGCAGTATTTT. Amino acid sequence: CASSLAGITDTQYF. The chain uses TRBV28 and TRBJ2-3; D is perhaps TRBD2 (6 bases). The CDR3 runs to 14 residues. V was shortened by 2 bases and J by 2 bases, with 8 bases between the two germline ends. Germline V CDR1 and CDR2: MDHEN, SYDVKM.